The 9 T cell receptor beta chains presented below share a single source sample, sequenced in a study of T cells in Graves' hyperthyroidism and ophthalmopathy. It was RNA transcripts that yielded the amplified TCR beta CDR3 regions. HTBI primers were employed in a first-round RT-PCR of the TCR CDR3. TCRdb redid the calling of the multiplex PCR reads with MiXCR, one entry per CDR3 protein. The sample holds around 500,000 distinct CDR3 sequences, about 15% seen once. Material: blood. The receptors originated from a woman between 40 and 50 years old with Graves' hyperthyroidism.

This clonotype was found many times. The CDR3 loop reads CASSVLDGNTEAFF. The CDR3 region has the DNA TGTGCCAGCAGCGTCCTCGACGGGAACACTGAAGCTTTCTTT. This chain joins TRBV9 and TRBJ1-1; D is unresolved. This CDR3 has 14 residues. Per the germline V gene, CDR1 is SGDLS and CDR2 is YYNGEE. Trimming removed 2 bases at V and 1 base at J, with 9 bases between. Full variable domain (remainder filled in from reference TRBV9 and TRBJ1-1): DSGVTQTPKHLITATGQRVTLRCSPRSGDLSVYWYQQSLDQGLQFLIQYYNGEERAKGNILERFSAQQFPDLHSELNLSSLELGDSALYFCASSVLDGNTEAFFGQGTRLTVV.

Of note for this clonotype: A single base separates this from a much larger clone, so it may be a read error. CDR3 coding DNA: TGTGCCAGCAGCCAAGGTAGCGGGGTCTCCTACGGGCAGTACTTC. It is translated as CASSQGSGVSYGQYF. The chain links TRBV3-1 to TRBJ2-7, with TRBD2 matching 8 bases. Germline CDR1 reads LGHDT; CDR2 reads YNNKEL (reference sequence). This CDR3 contains 15 residues.

This rearrangement joins TRBV20-1 to TRBJ1-4; 8 bases align to TRBD1. The CDR3 extends over 14 amino acids. V lost 4 bases to trimming and J lost 3 bases; unmatched junction nucleotides: 4. Germline CDR1 is DFQATT and CDR2 is SNEGSKA (reference sequence). The CDR3 sequence is CSATPGQANEKLFF. The CDR3 coding sequence is TGCAGTGCTACCCCGGGACAGGCTAATGAAAAACTGTTTTTT.

The J gene is TRBJ2-2, the V gene TRBV20-1, with TRBD2 identical over 9 bases. Unmatched junction bases numbered 10, after V lost 5 bases and J lost 0 bases. Germline V gene sequence: CDR1 DFQATT, CDR2 SNEGSKA (reference sequence). The CDR3 is made up of 17 amino acids. The CDR3 DNA reads TGCAGTGCTGGCGACGCGGCTAGCGGGACGAACACCGGGGAGCTGTTTTTT. This encodes CSAGDAASGTNTGELFF.

This clonotype was seen at least ten times. The chain links TRBV28 to TRBJ1-5, with D possibly matching TRBD1 (6 bases). Germline V gene sequence: CDR1 MDHEN, CDR2 SYDVKM. Trimming shortened V by 5 bases and J by 2 bases, and 10 bases separated the two germline ends. The CDR3 has 14 amino acids. In DNA, the CDR3 is TGTGCCAGCAGTACAGGGTCGGGCAATCAGCCCCAGCATTTT. This translates into CASSTGSGNQPQHF.

The chain carries TRBV12-3 or TRBV12-4 and TRBJ2-7; D remains ambiguous. CDR3 length: 14 residues. With 2 bases removed from V and 6 bases from J, the gap between germline ends came to 14 bases. CDR3 sequence: CASSLSRLKGEQYF. The CDR3, as DNA: TGTGCCAGCAGTTTATCACGACTTAAGGGCGAGCAGTACTTC.

This clonotype came up a few times. The junction shows a germline mismatch at one end, possibly a read error. This chain joins TRBV6-1 and TRBJ1-4; 12 nucleotides line up with TRBD1. The CDR3 loop spans 15 amino acids. Germline lookup yields CDR1 MNHNS and CDR2 SASEGT. The CDR3 loop is CASREGTGGSEKLFF. Here the CDR3 DNA reads TGTGCCAGCAGGGAAGGGACAGGGGGCAGTGAAAAACTGTTTTTT.

This clonotype was found many times. J is TRBJ2-3 and V is TRBV24-1, with 9 nucleotides matching TRBD2. V dropped 1 base and J dropped 6; count of bases not matched to a gene: 4. The CDR3 contains 15 residues. Germline assignment: CDR1 KGHDR and CDR2 SFDVKD. The CDR3 DNA is TGTGCCACCAGTGATTTACGCGGGAGGGGGGATACGCAGTATTTT. Translation gives CATSDLRGRGDTQYF.

There are many counts of this clonotype. This sequence joins TRBV2 and TRBJ1-6; no definite D call. The V and J ends lost 5 bases and 4 bases respectively, with 6 bases between them. Germline V lookup: CDR1 SNHLY, CDR2 FYNNEI. The CDR3 covers 13 residues. CDR3 protein: CASSPFYNSPLHF. CDR3 sequence (DNA): TGTGCCAGCAGTCCTTTTTATAATTCACCCCTCCACTTT. Together with reference TRBV2 and TRBJ1-6, the CDR3 gives the full variable domain: EPEVTQTPSHQVTQMGQEVILRCVPISNHLYFYWYRQILGQKVEFLVSFYNNEISEKSEIFDDQFSVERPDGSNFTLKIRSTKLEDSAMYFCASSPFYNSPLHFGNGTRLTVT.